This entry lists 11 T cell receptor beta chains sequenced from one sample in a study of tumor and adjacent non-tumor tissue in lung cancer (dated by TCRdb to about 2018). The protocol used for the library was multiplex PCR. Sequencer: Illumina HiSeq 2500. TCRbeta libraries were built by three rounds of nested PCR using primers (Table S4), following protocols modified from ARM-PCR. Starting from the raw public reads, TCRdb applied fastp trimming at Q25, assembled clones with MiXCR and retained in-frame beta chains. Each entry is one CDR3 protein sequence, shown with its most common DNA and genes. The sample records some 90,000 distinct CDR3 sequences, 61% of which are singletons. The ten top clones hold about 16% of the sample. RNA was extracted from bulk unsorted tissue and checked for quality with a NanoDrop ND-1000 and an Agilent 2100. Sequencing was performed on lung tumor tissue. The source is a man between 65 and 85 years old with non-small cell lung cancer.

Of note for this clonotype: Germline and junction disagree at one end, which may indicate a read error. The CDR3 loop reads CASRGHEKVFF. CDR3 nucleotides: TGTGCCAGCAGGGGGCATGAAAAAGTGTTTTTT. The chain has TRBV6-5 and TRBJ1-4; D might be TRBD1 (5 bases). Germline V CDR1 and CDR2: MNHEY, SVGAGI. CDR3 length: 11 amino acids.

As concerns this clonotype: The junction differs from germline at one of its ends, possibly a read error. The chain combines TRBV6-6 with TRBJ2-7, with TRBD2 as a possible D gene (5 bases). This CDR3 spans 18 amino acids. The germline CDR1 and CDR2 sequences are MNHNY and SVGAGI (reference sequence). CDR3 nucleotides: TGTACCAGCAGCCCCCGGGGTGGTGGCAGTTGGTCTGGGTACGAGCAGTATTTC. Amino acids: CTSSPRGGGSWSGYEQYF.

The gene calls are TRBV28 and TRBJ2-5; the D is unclear. Germline CDR1 reads MDHEN; CDR2 reads SYDVKM. Trimming cost V 10 bases and J 8 bases, with 14 bases left between them. This CDR3 spans 11 amino acids. The CDR3 protein is CATCRMTTQYF. For the CDR3, the DNA is TGTGCCACATGTCGGATGACTACCCAGTACTTC.

The CDR3 nucleotides read TGTGTCTGCAGTCTGGACAGGGAAGATACGCAGTATTTT. Translating gives CVCSLDREDTQYF. The J gene is TRBJ2-3, the V gene TRBV6-1; 8 bases are a match to TRBD1. The germline gives CDR1 MNHNS, CDR2 SASEGT. The CDR3 has 13 residues.

Of note for this clonotype: A junction end diverges from the germline sequence, so it may reflect a read error. This chain joins TRBV4-1 and TRBJ2-5, with D tentatively TRBD2 (6 bases). Germline loops: CDR1 MGHRA, CDR2 YSYEKL. This CDR3 is built from 15 residues. CDR3 DNA: TGCGCTAGCAGCATAAGGGAGGCTGCTTGGGAGACCCAGTACTTC. Amino acid sequence: CASSIREAAWETQYF.

As to this clonotype: A read error may account for a junction end that differs from germline. V usage is TRBV11-2 and J usage is TRBJ1-5; no clear D gene. This CDR3 has 15 residues. Germline lookup yields CDR1 SGHAT and CDR2 FQNNGV. CDR3 loop: CASSLDAYSNQPQHF. The CDR3 bases are TGTGCCAGCAGTCTCGACGCTTATAGCAATCAGCCCCAACATTTT.

This chain uses TRBV5-1 with TRBJ2-6, with D perhaps TRBD1 (6 bases). The V and J ends lost 7 bases and 4 bases respectively, with 21 bases between them. This CDR3 contains 17 residues. Germline V gene sequence: CDR1 SGHRS, CDR2 YFSETQ. In DNA form, the CDR3 reads TGCGCCAGCTGCCGAAACAGGGAAATTTTAGGGGCCAACGTCCTGACTTTC. It codes for CASCRNREILGANVLTF. The variable domain in full, completed from reference TRBV5-1 and TRBJ2-6, reads KAGVTQTPRYLIKTRGQQVTLSCSPISGHRSVSWYQQTPGQGLQFLFEYFSETQRNKGNFPGRFSGRQFSNSRSEMNVSTLELGDSALYLCASCRNREILGANVLTFGAGSRLTVL.

This clonotype was found a few times. A much more abundant neighbour one base away suggests this may be a read error. The rearrangement uses TRBV5-6 and TRBJ2-5; tentatively, D is TRBD2 (5 bases). CDR1 and CDR2 (germline): SGHDT, YYEEEE. The CDR3 is made up of 11 amino acids. The CDR3: CTSSFEGTQYF. The CDR3 DNA sequence: TGTACCAGCAGCTTTGAGGGGACCCAGTACTTC.

On this clonotype: This clone may be a read error of a much larger clone one base away. The chain couples TRBV7-9 to TRBJ2-1; perhaps TRBD2 as D (6 bases). This CDR3 spans 15 amino acids. Per the germline V gene, CDR1 is SEHNR and CDR2 is FQNEAQ (reference sequence). As DNA, the CDR3 is TGTGCCAGCAGCATAGCGGTCGTAGGCTTCAATGAGCAGTTCTTC. Translating gives CASSIAVVGFNEQFF.

The sample holds a few counts of this clonotype. The rearrangement joins TRBV28 to TRBJ2-3; D perhaps matches TRBD2 (5 bases). Germline V CDR1 and CDR2: MDHEN, SYDVKM. CDR3 length: 13 amino acids. V lost 4 bases, J lost 2 bases, and 7 bases lay in between. The CDR3 region has the DNA TGTGCCAGCAGTTCGAGGGACACAGATACGCAGTATTTT. It codes for CASSSRDTDTQYF.

With regard to this clonotype: One junction end disagrees with the germline gene, perhaps due to a read error. For the CDR3, the DNA is TGTGCCATCAGGGCCGGGACAGTAAACACTGAAGTTTTCTTC. It yields the protein CAIRAGTVNTEVFF. The rearrangement uses TRBV10-3 and TRBJ1-1, with 7 bases that match TRBD1. In germline, CDR1 is ENHRY, CDR2 SYGVKD. CDR3 length: 14 amino acids.